This T cell receptor (beta chain) was profiled in a study of shared clonotypes between healthy human individuals. Study-level results: Apart from blood, nothing was sampled; tissue repertoires likely differ. The low donor count limited represented genetic and exposure-history diversity. Compared with memory subsets, naive subsets generally had larger estimated richness.

Here immunoSEQ multiplex PCR was the method, and the copy in TCRdb shows in-frame clones only, minus some. The sample shows 2,500,000 or so clones, 85% to 95% of them seen only once. Remarks on this clone: What it binds is not known.

What was sequenced was naive CD4+ T cells from PBMCs. The subset here: CD45RA+ positively selected. The sequence derives from a young man in good health. Some clones in this sample may be carry-over from other donors' samples.

The CDR3 reads CASSWENTEAFF. CDR3 in DNA: TGTGCCAGCAGCTGGGAGAACACTGAAGCTTTCTTT. The chain combines TRBV5-5 with TRBJ1-1; D ambiguous. The CDR3 has 12 residues. Per germline, CDR1 SGHKS and CDR2 YYEKEE (reference sequence). V lost 3 bases and J 1 base, leaving 4 bases between the germline ends.